The 27 T cell receptor beta chains below come from one sample, sequenced in a study of blood T cell repertoires in COVID-19. The method was immunoSEQ multiplex PCR; TCRdb's version includes in-frame clones alone and lacks a portion of them. The sample comprises 140,000 to 150,000 clones, around nine tenths of which are singletons, and about 2.3% rests with the top ten. Sequencing was done on a sample of peripheral blood. The origin of the receptors is a human donor in a cohort sampled during active COVID-19.

This clone occurred a few times. The CDR3 sequence is CASSIRGSDTEAFF. The DNA for the CDR3 is TGTGCCAGTAGTATCCGGGGGAGTGACACTGAAGCTTTCTTT. This rearrangement joins TRBV19 to TRBJ1-1, with a possible D match to TRBD1 (5 bases). Germline V gene lookup returns CDR1 LNHDA and CDR2 SQIVND (reference sequence). The CDR3 is 14 residues long. V lost 3 bases, J lost 3 bases, and 11 bases lay in between.

V gene TRBV11-2 combines with J gene TRBJ2-3; D might be TRBD2 (6 bases). Germline V lookup: CDR1 SGHAT, CDR2 FQNNGV. This CDR3 spans 15 amino acids. With 5 bases removed from V and 3 bases from J, the gap between germline ends came to 15 bases. This CDR3 reads CASSIKGLRTDTQYF. CDR3 nucleotide sequence: TGTGCCAGCAGCATAAAGGGACTGAGAACAGATACGCAGTATTTT.

In this sample, this clone turned up once. J is TRBJ2-2 and V is TRBV25-1, with D possibly matching TRBD2 (5 bases). The V gene's germline CDR1 is MGHDK and CDR2 SYGVNS. The CDR3 is 16 residues long. V lost 8 bases, J lost 0 bases, and 16 bases lay in between. CDR3 nucleotides: TGTGCCAGCCGGGAAAGAGACAATGCGAACACCGGGGAGCTGTTTTTT. Residues: CASRERDNANTGELFF. Full variable domain (outside the CDR3, taken from reference TRBV25-1 and TRBJ2-2): EADIYQTPRYLVIGTGKKITLECSQTMGHDKMYWYQQDPGMELHLIHYSYGVNSTEKGDLSSESTVSRIRTEHFPLTLESARPSHTSQYLCASRERDNANTGELFFGEGSRLTVL.

There are many counts of this clone. V is TRBV19 and J is TRBJ2-1, with D perhaps matching TRBD2 (6 bases). V dropped 5 bases and J dropped 9 bases, with 17 bases sitting between them. The germline gives CDR1 LNHDA, CDR2 SQIVND (reference sequence). The CDR3 totals 14 residues. The DNA of the CDR3 is TGTGCCAGTAGTGGGGGGAGCCCCCCCTTTGAGCAGTTCTTC. It yields the protein CASSGGSPPFEQFF.

V is TRBV6-2 or TRBV6-3 and J is TRBJ1-4; 8 bases match TRBD1. Losses at the gene ends were 2 bases for V and 4 bases for J; bases not matched to a gene: 12. The CDR3 sequence is 18 residues long. Per the germline V gene, CDR1 is MNHEY and CDR2 is SVGEGT. The CDR3 here is CASSYDRGPTRLNEKLFF. CDR3 in DNA: TGTGCCAGCAGTTACGACAGGGGACCGACACGTCTTAATGAAAAACTGTTTTTT.

The chain is built from TRBV5-1 and TRBJ2-5, with D maybe TRBD1 (6 bases). Germline CDR1 reads SGHRS; CDR2 reads YFSETQ. CDR3 length: 15 residues. V gave up 2 bases and J gave up 2 bases, with 13 bases separating them. The CDR3: CASSFRGDQQETQYF. The CDR3 DNA is TGCGCCAGCAGCTTCAGGGGAGATCAGCAAGAGACCCAGTACTTC. Combining the CDR3 with reference TRBV5-1 and TRBJ2-5 gives the whole variable domain KAGVTQTPRYLIKTRGQQVTLSCSPISGHRSVSWYQQTPGQGLQFLFEYFSETQRNKGNFPGRFSGRQFSNSRSEMNVSTLELGDSALYLCASSFRGDQQETQYFGPGTRLLVL.

The genes are TRBV19 and TRBJ2-3; maybe TRBD1 (5 bases). Trimming took off 3 bases at V and 3 bases at J, with 10 bases between the two ends. The CDR3 has 14 amino acids. The germline gives CDR1 LNHDA, CDR2 SQIVND (reference sequence). The DNA of the CDR3 is TGTGCCAGTAGTATGGGGCCAGGTACAGATACGCAGTATTTT. Translation gives CASSMGPGTDTQYF. The full variable domain, its missing parts supplied by reference TRBV19 and TRBJ2-3, is DGGITQSPKYLFRKEGQNVTLSCEQNLNHDAMYWYRQDPGQGLRLIYYSQIVNDFQKGDIAEGYSVSREKKESFPLTVTSAQKNPTAFYLCASSMGPGTDTQYFGPGTRLTVL.

The chain employs TRBV11-2 and TRBJ2-3; 11 bases line up with TRBD1. CDR3 length: 15 amino acids. Looked up from germline, CDR1 is SGHAT and CDR2 is FQNNGV. Losses at the gene ends were 5 bases for V and 4 bases for J; bases not matched to a gene: 5. CDR3 amino acids: CASSQRTGGADTQYF. As DNA, the CDR3 is TGTGCCAGCAGCCAGCGGACAGGGGGCGCAGATACGCAGTATTTT.

This clone was seen once. The gene calls are TRBV23-1 and TRBJ2-2; 7 bases align to TRBD1. TRBV23-1 is marked as an open reading frame, function uncertain. The ends lost 6 bases at V and 2 bases at J; junction bases unmatched: 6. This CDR3 is built from 15 residues. The CDR3 DNA reads TGCGCCAGCAGATTACGACAGGGAAACACCGGGGAGCTGTTTTTT. Its translation is CASRLRQGNTGELFF.

V usage is TRBV7-8 and J usage is TRBJ1-1; D is uncertain. Trimming removed 4 bases from V and 7 bases from J, with 13 bases in between. This CDR3 is built from 13 residues. In germline, CDR1 is SGHVS, CDR2 FQNEAQ. The CDR3 DNA sequence: TGTGCCAGCAGCTCCACTAGGGATGGTGAAGCTTTCTTT. It translates to CASSSTRDGEAFF. Variable domain in full (rest from reference TRBV7-8 and TRBJ1-1): GAGVSQSPRYKVAKRGQDVALRCDPISGHVSLFWYQQALGQGPEFLTYFQNEAQLDKSGLPSDRFFAERPEGSVSTLKIQRTQQEDSAVYLCASSSTRDGEAFFGQGTRLTVV.

The V gene is TRBV21-1, the J gene TRBJ2-3; TRBD2 was called by the table and not checked on the DNA. TRBV21-1 is shown as a pseudogene. CDR3 size: 13 residues. The CDR3 loop reads CAERGSCTDTQYF. The CDR3 bases are TGTGCCGAACGGGGGTCTTGTACAGATACGCAGTATTTT.

The chain links TRBV7-9 to TRBJ2-5, with D maybe TRBD2 (6 bases). Trimming removed 6 bases from V and 5 bases from J, with 16 bases in between. Germline values: CDR1 SEHNR, CDR2 FQNEAQ (reference sequence). This CDR3 spans 14 amino acids. CDR3 in DNA: TGTGCCAGCAGGGGGGGAGTCCAGCGGGAGACCCAGTACTTC. It yields the protein CASRGGVQRETQYF. The full variable domain, rest sourced from reference TRBV7-9 and TRBJ2-5, is DTGVSQNPRHKITKRGQNVTFRCDPISEHNRLYWYRQTLGQGPEFLTYFQNEAQLEKSRLLSDRFSAERPKGSFSTLEIQRTEQGDSAMYLCASRGGVQRETQYFGPGTRLLVL.

The chain has TRBV6-6 and TRBJ1-6; possible D gene TRBD1, 6 bases. Deletions cut 2 bases from V and 7 bases from J, with 12 bases between. Germline-derived CDR1 and CDR2 are MNHNY and SVGAGI (reference sequence). This CDR3 comprises 15 residues. The CDR3 protein is CASSYGGRGNSPLHF. The CDR3 bases are TGTGCCAGCAGTTACGGGGGCAGGGGAAATTCACCCCTCCACTTT.

This clone was found once. The chain is built from TRBV28 and TRBJ1-5; tentative D call: TRBD1 (5 bases). The CDR3 length is 13 residues. V was clipped by 9 bases and J by 4 bases, with 13 bases between them. Germline-derived CDR1 and CDR2 are MDHEN and SYDVKM. DNA of the CDR3: TGTGCCAGTGAAATCGACAGAAATCAGCCCCAGCATTTT. Translated: CASEIDRNQPQHF.

V gene TRBV7-2 combines with J gene TRBJ1-3; no definite D call. Germline loops: CDR1 SGHTA, CDR2 FQGNSA. Trimming took off 2 bases at V and 2 bases at J, with 4 bases between the two ends. This CDR3 region has 13 residues. The CDR3 reads CASSLSTGNTIYF. Here the CDR3 DNA reads TGTGCCAGCAGCTTATCAACTGGAAACACCATATATTTT.

The CDR3 sequence: CASRDNGGHNEQFF. CDR3 coding DNA: TGTGCCAGTAGGGACAACGGAGGGCACAATGAGCAGTTCTTC. The rearrangement links TRBV19 to TRBJ2-1, with D perhaps matching TRBD2 (6 bases). The CDR3 spans 14 residues. Germline V gene data show CDR1 as LNHDA and CDR2 as SQIVND (reference sequence). The germline V and J ends were trimmed by 6 bases and 5 bases, with 14 bases remaining between them. Based on the CDR3 plus reference TRBV19 and TRBJ2-1, the full variable domain is DGGITQSPKYLFRKEGQNVTLSCEQNLNHDAMYWYRQDPGQGLRLIYYSQIVNDFQKGDIAEGYSVSREKKESFPLTVTSAQKNPTAFYLCASRDNGGHNEQFFGPGTRLTVL.

The V and J genes are TRBV7-9 and TRBJ2-1, with 10 bases aligning to TRBD2. CDR3 size: 15 residues. V lost 5 bases to trimming and J lost 7 bases; unmatched junction nucleotides: 8. Germline loops: CDR1 SEHNR, CDR2 FQNEAQ (reference sequence). The CDR3 DNA reads TGTGCCAGCAGCCCCGCCCTAGCGGGAGTTAATGAGCAGTTCTTC. Translating gives CASSPALAGVNEQFF.

The chain combines TRBV7-9 with TRBJ1-1; 8 bases fit TRBD1. The CDR3 is made up of 16 amino acids. CDR1 and CDR2 from the germline V gene are SEHNR and FQNEAQ (reference sequence). The J segment lost 3 bases and the V segment lost 2 bases, leaving 8 bases of the junction unmatched. The CDR3 DNA reads TGTGCCAGCAGCTTATCCCAGACAGGGGTCTACACTGAAGCTTTCTTT. Amino acid sequence: CASSLSQTGVYTEAFF.

A word on this clone: This same CDR3 is encoded by further DNA sequences in the sample. This rearrangement joins TRBV9 to TRBJ2-1, with D possibly matching TRBD2 (6 bases). Germline CDR1 reads SGDLS; CDR2 reads YYNGEE. The CDR3 runs 15 residues. The V and J ends lost 0 bases and 1 base respectively, with 8 bases between them. CDR3 loop: CASSVDAGSYNEQFF. CDR3 coding DNA: TGTGCCAGCAGCGTAGATGCGGGATCCTACAATGAGCAGTTCTTC.

The chain uses TRBV4-1 and TRBJ1-5; D ambiguous. Germline assignment: CDR1 MGHRA and CDR2 YSYEKL. Trimming pared 0 bases from V and 9 bases from J, leaving 12 bases between. This CDR3 has 14 residues. CDR3 DNA sequence: TGCGCCAGCAGCCAAGAACCTTTCGCGATGCCCCAGCATTTT. Its translation is CASSQEPFAMPQHF.

The DNA of the CDR3 is TGTGCCAGCGGCCGGGAGGAGCGGCAGTACTTC. This codes for CASGREERQYF. The gene calls are TRBV12-3 or TRBV12-4 and TRBJ2-7; 7 bases map to TRBD2. V trimming: 8 bases; J trimming: 9 bases; junction bases outside the gene matches: 7. This CDR3 has 11 residues.

V and J are TRBV7-8 and TRBJ2-3; D not certain. The germline V gene encodes CDR1 SGHVS and CDR2 FQNEAQ. V was cut by 3 bases and J by 0 bases, with 19 bases left in between. The CDR3 is made up of 18 amino acids. CDR3 amino acids: CASSFLFSAGSSTDTQYF. Here the CDR3 DNA reads TGTGCCAGCAGCTTTTTGTTTTCTGCTGGCTCTAGCACAGATACGCAGTATTTT.

The CDR3 region has the DNA TGCGCCAGCAGCTTGGCCACGGGGACAGGGGACAATTCACCCCTCCACTTT. Translation: CASSLATGTGDNSPLHF. This sequence joins TRBV5-1 and TRBJ1-6, with 10 bases that match TRBD1. CDR1 is SGHRS, CDR2 YFSETQ, per germline. V gave up 0 bases and J gave up 7 bases; unmatched junction bases: 7. The length of the CDR3 is 17 residues.

The J gene is TRBJ1-5, the V gene TRBV6-2 or TRBV6-3; no clear D gene. The germline V gene has CDR1 MNHEY and CDR2 SVGEGT. Trimming stripped 0 bases from V and 9 bases from J, with 9 bases between. The CDR3 is made up of 13 amino acids. The CDR3 loop is CASSYSRGLPQHF. The CDR3 DNA sequence: TGTGCCAGCAGTTACTCGAGAGGATTGCCCCAGCATTTT.

This clone was detected only once. The chain couples TRBV28 to TRBJ1-2; D is perhaps TRBD1 (5 bases). The germline gives CDR1 MDHEN, CDR2 SYDVKM. Trimming shortened V by 4 bases and J by 5 bases, and 14 bases separated the two germline ends. This CDR3 has 14 amino acids. The CDR3 spells CASSSSREFYGYTF. For the CDR3, the DNA is TGTGCCAGCAGTTCTTCCAGGGAATTTTATGGCTACACCTTC.

This chain uses TRBV28 with TRBJ1-2; D ambiguous. Germline CDR1 MDHEN, CDR2 SYDVKM. The CDR3 has 15 amino acids. Trimming left V 1 base short and J 0 bases short, with 9 bases between. CDR3 sequence: CASSLLRRPNYGYTF. The CDR3 region has the DNA TGTGCCAGCAGTTTATTGCGCAGGCCTAACTATGGCTACACCTTC.

V is TRBV18 and J is TRBJ1-1, with D unresolved. The CDR3 extends over 13 amino acids. The germline V gene has CDR1 KGHSH and CDR2 LQKENI. The V gene lost 5 bases and the J gene lost 0 bases, with 7 bases spanning the gap. The CDR3 sequence is CASSEALNTEAFF. The CDR3 DNA follows: TGTGCCAGCTCAGAGGCATTGAACACTGAAGCTTTCTTT.